These 21 T cell receptor beta chains were sequenced from one sample in a study of blood T cell repertoires in COVID-19. TCRdb's table, derived via immunoSEQ multiplex PCR, lists solely in-frame clones and lacks some. The sample contains fewer than 450,000 clones, roughly 87% of which appear only once. Sequenced input: PBMCs or T cells enriched from blood (not recorded which). These receptor sequences come from a woman aged 25 to 39 who had recovered from COVID-19.

J is TRBJ1-1 and V is TRBV19; possibly TRBD1 for D (5 bases). The CDR3 runs 14 residues. Trimming shortened V by 3 bases and J by 1 base, and 9 bases separated the two germline ends. CDR1 is LNHDA and CDR2 is SQIVND in the germline V gene (reference sequence). CDR3 coding DNA: TGTGCCAGTAGTATTGGGCAGGGGAACACTGAAGCTTTCTTT. Translation: CASSIGQGNTEAFF.

The J gene is TRBJ2-1, the V gene TRBV24-1, with 9 bases matching TRBD1. The length of the CDR3 is 16 residues. CDR1 is KGHDR and CDR2 is SFDVKD in the germline V gene. The J segment lost 7 bases and the V segment lost 3 bases, leaving 9 bases of the junction unmatched. The CDR3 nucleotides are TGTGCCACCAGTGATCCCGGGACAGGGAATAATAATGAGCAGTTCTTC. It encodes CATSDPGTGNNNEQFF.

CDR3 sequence reads: CAISLGVDRAYEQYF. The CDR3 region has the DNA TGTGCCATCAGCCTAGGGGTGGACAGGGCCTACGAGCAGTACTTC. The chain has TRBV10-3 and TRBJ2-7; 8 nucleotides align to TRBD1. The J segment lost 2 bases and the V segment lost 6 bases, leaving 9 bases of the junction unmatched. The CDR3 has 15 amino acids. CDR1 and CDR2 (germline): ENHRY, SYGVKD.

The chain couples TRBV29-1 to TRBJ2-7; no clear D. V was trimmed by 8 bases and J by 3 bases, leaving 17 bases between them. This CDR3 is 13 amino acids long. Germline V gene lookup returns CDR1 SQVTM and CDR2 ANQGSEA. The CDR3 coding sequence is TGCAGCACTTACGGGTCCTCGGGCTACGAGCAGTACTTC. This translates into CSTYGSSGYEQYF.

This rearrangement joins TRBV5-4 to TRBJ1-4, with D perhaps TRBD1 (6 bases). Trimming pared 0 bases from V and 8 bases from J, leaving 14 bases between. Germline values: CDR1 SGHNT, CDR2 YYREEE (reference sequence). The CDR3 runs 15 residues. The DNA for the CDR3 is TGTGCCAGCAGCTTGGTGGGCAGGGGTGAGGAAAAACTGTTTTTT. It specifies CASSLVGRGEEKLFF.

J is TRBJ1-2 and V is TRBV7-2, with TRBD1 matching 8 bases. Germline V gene sequence: CDR1 SGHTA, CDR2 FQGNSA. The CDR3 runs 13 residues. The V and J ends lost 5 bases and 5 bases, in that order; junction bases with no gene match: 4. CDR3 sequence: CASSQDREYGYTF. In DNA form, the CDR3 reads TGTGCCAGCAGCCAGGACAGGGAGTATGGCTACACCTTC.

The gene calls are TRBV3-1 (or the pseudogene TRBV3-2) and TRBJ2-5, with TRBD2 matching 11 bases. After removal of 1 base from V and 3 bases from J, the junction contained 4 bases not matched to a gene. Germline CDR1 reads LGHDT; CDR2 reads YNNKEL (reference sequence). The CDR3 has 16 residues. The CDR3 loop reads CASSQGLLAGEETQYF. The DNA of the CDR3 is TGTGCCAGCAGCCAAGGGCTACTAGCGGGGGAAGAGACCCAGTACTTC.

V and J are TRBV14 and TRBJ2-2; a possible D gene is TRBD1 (6 bases). Germline V gene data show CDR1 as SGHDN and CDR2 as FVKESK. This CDR3 contains 16 residues. V gave up 1 base and J gave up 6 bases, with 15 bases separating them. The CDR3 here is CASSQASWGHPGELFF. The CDR3 DNA reads as TGTGCCAGCAGCCAAGCCTCGTGGGGGCACCCCGGGGAGCTGTTTTTT.

V and J are TRBV2 and TRBJ1-2; 7 positions match TRBD1. The length of the CDR3 is 16 residues. The V and J ends lost 9 bases and 2 bases, in that order; junction bases with no gene match: 15. From germline, CDR1 is SNHLY and CDR2 FYNNEI. The CDR3 nucleotides are TGTGCCAGAGTTAGAGGGACAGCCCTCGGGAACTATGGCTACACCTTC. It encodes CARVRGTALGNYGYTF.

The V and J genes are TRBV18 and TRBJ2-3; D is unresolved. CDR3 length equals 13 residues. Per germline, CDR1 KGHSH and CDR2 LQKENI. V lost 6 bases and J 2 bases, leaving 9 bases between the germline ends. The CDR3 sequence is CASSPGLTDTQYF. The CDR3 DNA reads as TGTGCCAGCTCCCCGGGTCTCACAGATACGCAGTATTTT.

In this sample, this clone turned up a few times. This chain joins TRBV9 and TRBJ2-7; no firm D call. This CDR3 is built from 13 residues. In germline, CDR1 is SGDLS, CDR2 YYNGEE. Trimming removed 2 bases at V and 6 bases at J, with 12 bases between. This CDR3 reads CASSVDFIGEQYF. CDR3 coding DNA: TGTGCCAGCAGCGTCGACTTTATAGGCGAGCAGTACTTC. Together with reference TRBV9 and TRBJ2-7, the CDR3 gives the full variable domain: DSGVTQTPKHLITATGQRVTLRCSPRSGDLSVYWYQQSLDQGLQFLIQYYNGEERAKGNILERFSAQQFPDLHSELNLSSLELGDSALYFCASSVDFIGEQYFGPGTRLTVT.

The rearrangement uses TRBV7-2 and TRBJ2-3, with 11 bases identical to TRBD2. This CDR3 is built from 17 residues. Germline values: CDR1 SGHTA, CDR2 FQGNSA. With 6 bases clipped from V and 2 bases from J, the junction kept 10 bases outside the gene matches. The CDR3, as DNA: TGTGCCAGCAGTTTTTATCCTAGCGGGGGGCCCACAGATACGCAGTATTTT. This gives the protein CASSFYPSGGPTDTQYF.

The chain is built from TRBV18 and TRBJ2-7; 9 bases align to TRBD1. J lost 7 bases, V lost 2 bases, and 6 bases had no gene match. Germline loops: CDR1 KGHSH, CDR2 LQKENI. The CDR3 is made up of 14 amino acids. The CDR3, as DNA: TGTGCCAGCTCACCATCACAGGGGGCCCATGAGCAGTACTTC. This codes for CASSPSQGAHEQYF.

The V call is TRBV5-4, the J call TRBJ1-1; a possible D gene is TRBD1 (6 bases). Germline CDR1 SGHNT, CDR2 YYREEE (reference sequence). The CDR3 extends over 16 amino acids. Trimming took 0 bases from V and 1 from J, leaving 13 bases between them. The CDR3 loop reads CASSLGQELGNTEAFF. The CDR3 DNA reads TGTGCCAGCAGCTTGGGACAGGAGTTGGGGAACACTGAAGCTTTCTTT.

This chain links TRBV7-8 with TRBJ2-7; D might be TRBD1 (6 bases). CDR1 is SGHVS, CDR2 FQNEAQ, per germline. The V and J ends lost 1 base and 6 bases respectively, with 16 bases between them. The CDR3 consists of 15 residues. The CDR3: CASSLGTVIGGEQYF. The CDR3 nucleotides are TGTGCCAGCAGCTTAGGGACAGTCATAGGTGGCGAGCAGTACTTC.

The genes are TRBV19 and TRBJ2-3; TRBD2 matches at 7 bases. In germline, CDR1 is LNHDA, CDR2 SQIVND (reference sequence). The CDR3 extends over 15 amino acids. With V trimmed by 3 bases and J by 6 bases, 9 bases remained unmatched. The CDR3 DNA reads TGTGCCAGTAGTATGGCGGCCCCAGCGGGGGATACGCAGTATTTT. Protein product: CASSMAAPAGDTQYF.

This clone was counted at least ten times. This chain connects TRBV10-2 to TRBJ1-2; 7 bases match TRBD1. The CDR3 contains 14 residues. Germline V lookup: CDR1 WSHSY, CDR2 SAAADI. V was clipped by 2 bases and J by 8 bases; unmatched bases: 8. The CDR3 loop reads CASSEGDSAQGYTF. The CDR3, as DNA: TGCGCCAGCAGTGAGGGGGACAGCGCACAGGGCTACACCTTC.

This chain connects TRBV2 to TRBJ1-6; 8 bases are shared with TRBD1. Trimming cost V 3 bases and J 7 bases; bases outside gene matches: 2. There are 14 residues in the CDR3. Germline values: CDR1 SNHLY, CDR2 FYNNEI. CDR3: CASSETGENSPLHF. DNA of the CDR3: TGTGCCAGCAGTGAGACAGGGGAGAATTCACCCCTCCACTTT.

The chain has TRBV10-3 and TRBJ2-1; 8 nucleotides match TRBD1. CDR3 length: 12 amino acids. The V and J ends lost 10 bases and 5 bases, in that order; junction bases with no gene match: 4. CDR1 and CDR2 from the germline V gene are ENHRY and SYGVKD. CDR3 residues: CATLQGDNEQFF. Here the CDR3 DNA reads TGTGCCACCTTACAGGGGGACAATGAGCAGTTCTTC.

The chain couples TRBV19 to TRBJ2-7, with TRBD1 identical over 9 bases. The V segment lost 5 bases and the J segment 1 base; nucleotides outside the gene matches: 9. Germline V CDR1 and CDR2: LNHDA, SQIVND (reference sequence). The CDR3 has 16 amino acids. CDR3 amino acids: CASSSPGQGGSYEQYF. DNA for the CDR3: TGTGCCAGTAGTTCCCCGGGACAGGGAGGTTCCTACGAGCAGTACTTC.

CDR3 DNA: TGTGCCAGTAGGAGTACAGGGTGGACTGGAAACACCATATATTTT. Amino acids: CASRSTGWTGNTIYF. V usage is TRBV19 and J usage is TRBJ1-3, with a weak D call TRBD1 (6 bases). With 6 bases removed from V and 2 bases from J, the gap between germline ends came to 14 bases. CDR3 length equals 15 residues. Germline CDR1 reads LNHDA; CDR2 reads SQIVND (reference sequence).